This T cell receptor (beta chain) was obtained from a study of blood T cell repertoires in COVID-19. Study members were between roughly 18 and 89 years old and lived in 20 to 30 US regions. V lost 3 bases and J lost 7; bases outside the gene matches: 5. This CDR3 spans 14 amino acids. Germline lookup yields CDR1 MNHEY and CDR2 SVGAGI. TCRdb's copy holds only in-frame clones and misses some; the assay was immunoSEQ multiplex PCR. The data hold more than 250,000 clones, with 80% to 90% observed a single time. The TCR was taken from a man aged 25 to 45 who had recovered from COVID-19. The sample was PBMCs or T cells enriched from blood (not recorded which). The rearrangement links TRBV6-5 to TRBJ1-4; 7 nucleotides align to TRBD1. The CDR3 loop is CASSYSGGSEKLFF. The CDR3 nucleotides read TGTGCCAGCAGTTATTCAGGGGGGAGTGAAAAACTGTTTTTT.